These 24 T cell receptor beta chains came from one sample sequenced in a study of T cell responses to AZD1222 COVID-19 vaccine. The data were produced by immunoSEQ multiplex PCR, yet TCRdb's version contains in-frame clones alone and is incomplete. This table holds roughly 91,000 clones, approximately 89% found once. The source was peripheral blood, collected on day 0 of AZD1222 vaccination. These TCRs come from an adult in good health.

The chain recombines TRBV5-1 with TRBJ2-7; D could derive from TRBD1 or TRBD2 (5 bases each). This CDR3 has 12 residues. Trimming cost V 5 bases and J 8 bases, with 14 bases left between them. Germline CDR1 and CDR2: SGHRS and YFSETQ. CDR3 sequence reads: CASRLEGTQQYF. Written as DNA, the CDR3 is TGCGCCAGCAGGCTCGAGGGGACCCAGCAGTACTTC.

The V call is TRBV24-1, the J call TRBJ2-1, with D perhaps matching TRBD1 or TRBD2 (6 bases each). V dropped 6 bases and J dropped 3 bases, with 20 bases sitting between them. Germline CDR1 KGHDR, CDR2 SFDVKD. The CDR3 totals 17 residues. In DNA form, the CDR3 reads TGTGCCACCAGTTTCCCCTTAGGGGGGCCCAGCTACAATGAGCAGTTCTTC. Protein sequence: CATSFPLGGPSYNEQFF.

CDR3 in DNA: TGTGCCAGCAGCCCCTCGGGGCCTAACTCCTACGAGCAGTACTTC. Protein: CASSPSGPNSYEQYF. The V call is TRBV5-4, the J call TRBJ2-7; D is tentatively TRBD1 or TRBD2 (5 bases each). V lost 4 bases, J lost 0 bases, and 14 bases lay in between. Per the germline V gene, CDR1 is SGHNT and CDR2 is YYREEE (reference sequence). This CDR3 is built from 15 residues.

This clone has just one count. Here the CDR3 DNA reads TGTGCCAGCACCAAGGAAGGGACCTTTACCGGGGAGCTGTTTTTT. As protein: CASTKEGTFTGELFF. This chain links TRBV2 with TRBJ2-2; D possibly matches TRBD1 or TRBD2 (5 bases each). Trimming took 7 bases from V and 5 from J, leaving 17 bases between them. In germline, CDR1 is SNHLY, CDR2 FYNNEI. CDR3 length equals 15 residues.

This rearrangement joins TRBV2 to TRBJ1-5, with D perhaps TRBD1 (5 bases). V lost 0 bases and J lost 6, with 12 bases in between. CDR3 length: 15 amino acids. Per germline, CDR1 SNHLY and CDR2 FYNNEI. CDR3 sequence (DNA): TGTGCCAGCAGTGAAGCGCTCGGGGCCTTTCAGCCCCAGCATTTT. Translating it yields CASSEALGAFQPQHF.

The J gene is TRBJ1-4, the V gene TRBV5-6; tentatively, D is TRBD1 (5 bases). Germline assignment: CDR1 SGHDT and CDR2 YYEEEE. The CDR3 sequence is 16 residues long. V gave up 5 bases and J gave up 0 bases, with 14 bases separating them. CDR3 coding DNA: TGTGCCAGCAGATCAACAGGCACAGCAACTAATGAAAAACTGTTTTTT. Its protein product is CASRSTGTATNEKLFF.

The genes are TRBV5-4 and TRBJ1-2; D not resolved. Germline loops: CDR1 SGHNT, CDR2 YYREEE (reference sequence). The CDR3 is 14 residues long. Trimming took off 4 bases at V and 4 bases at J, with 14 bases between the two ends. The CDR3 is CASSDPGRVYGYTF. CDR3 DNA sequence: TGTGCCAGCAGCGATCCCGGACGGGTCTATGGCTACACCTTC.

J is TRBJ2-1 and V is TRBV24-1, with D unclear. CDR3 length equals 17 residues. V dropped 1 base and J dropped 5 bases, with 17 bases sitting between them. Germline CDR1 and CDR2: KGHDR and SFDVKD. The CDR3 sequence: CATSDFFWQKDDNEQFF. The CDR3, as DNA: TGTGCCACCAGTGATTTTTTCTGGCAAAAAGATGACAATGAGCAGTTCTTC.

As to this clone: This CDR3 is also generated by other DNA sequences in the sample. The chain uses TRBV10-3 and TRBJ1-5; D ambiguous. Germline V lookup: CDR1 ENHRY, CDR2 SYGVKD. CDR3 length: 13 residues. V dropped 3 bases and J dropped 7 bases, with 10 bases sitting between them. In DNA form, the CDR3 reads TGTGCCATCAGTGACCGGGCTAGCCAGCCCCAGCATTTT. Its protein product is CAISDRASQPQHF.

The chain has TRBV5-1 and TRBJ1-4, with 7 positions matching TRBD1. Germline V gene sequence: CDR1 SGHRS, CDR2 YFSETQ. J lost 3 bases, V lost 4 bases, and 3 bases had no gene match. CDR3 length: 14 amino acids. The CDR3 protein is CASSKGTANEKLFF. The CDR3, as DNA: TGCGCCAGCAGCAAGGGGACAGCTAATGAAAAACTGTTTTTT.

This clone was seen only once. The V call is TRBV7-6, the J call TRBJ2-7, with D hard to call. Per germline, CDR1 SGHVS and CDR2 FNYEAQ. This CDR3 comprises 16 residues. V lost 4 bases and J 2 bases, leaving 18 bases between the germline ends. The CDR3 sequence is CASSSKPLGQTYEQYF. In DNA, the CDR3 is TGTGCCAGCAGCTCAAAACCTCTCGGGCAAACCTACGAGCAGTACTTC.

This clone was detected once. The CDR3 nucleotides read TGTGCCAGCAGGACCCCTGACAACCGGGGCTATGGCTACACCTTC. It translates to CASRTPDNRGYGYTF. The chain joins TRBV2 to TRBJ1-2, with D uncertain. With 6 bases removed from V and 4 bases from J, the gap between germline ends came to 18 bases. The CDR3 covers 15 residues. Per germline, CDR1 SNHLY and CDR2 FYNNEI.

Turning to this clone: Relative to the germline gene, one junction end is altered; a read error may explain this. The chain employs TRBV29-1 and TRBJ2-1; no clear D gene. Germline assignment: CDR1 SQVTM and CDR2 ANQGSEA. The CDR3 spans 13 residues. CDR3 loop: CSVEGASFNEQFF. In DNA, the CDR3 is TGCAGCGTTGAAGGGGCTTCCTTCAATGAGCAGTTCTTC.

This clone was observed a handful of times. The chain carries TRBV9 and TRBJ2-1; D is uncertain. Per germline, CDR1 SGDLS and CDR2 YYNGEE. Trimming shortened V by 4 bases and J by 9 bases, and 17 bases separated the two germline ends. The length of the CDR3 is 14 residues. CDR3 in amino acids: CASSPDLEWGEQFF. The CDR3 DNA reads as TGTGCCAGCAGCCCGGACCTGGAGTGGGGTGAGCAGTTCTTC.

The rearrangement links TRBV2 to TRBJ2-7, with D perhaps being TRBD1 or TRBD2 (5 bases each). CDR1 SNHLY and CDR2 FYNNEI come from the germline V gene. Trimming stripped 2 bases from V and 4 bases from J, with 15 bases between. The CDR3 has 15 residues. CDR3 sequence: CASSERDRNVYEQYF. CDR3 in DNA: TGTGCCAGCAGTGAAAGGGACCGAAACGTTTACGAGCAGTACTTC.

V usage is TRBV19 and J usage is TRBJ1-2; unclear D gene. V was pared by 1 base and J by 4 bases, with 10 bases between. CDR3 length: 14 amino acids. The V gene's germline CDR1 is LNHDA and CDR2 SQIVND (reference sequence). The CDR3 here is CASSIAGMAYGYTF. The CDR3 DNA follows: TGTGCCAGTAGTATAGCGGGGATGGCCTATGGCTACACCTTC.

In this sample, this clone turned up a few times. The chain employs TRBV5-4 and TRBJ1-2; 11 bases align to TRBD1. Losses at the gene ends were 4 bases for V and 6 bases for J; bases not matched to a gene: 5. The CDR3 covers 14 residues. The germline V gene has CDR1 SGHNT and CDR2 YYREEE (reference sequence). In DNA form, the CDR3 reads TGTGCCAGCAGCGCCCGGACAGGGGGCGATGGCTACACCTTC. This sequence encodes CASSARTGGDGYTF.

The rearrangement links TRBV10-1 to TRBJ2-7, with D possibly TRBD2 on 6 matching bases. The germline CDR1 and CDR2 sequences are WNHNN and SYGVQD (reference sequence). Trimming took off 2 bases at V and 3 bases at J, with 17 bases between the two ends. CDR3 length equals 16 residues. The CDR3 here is CASSEGRFSGNYEQYF. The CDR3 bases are TGCGCCAGCAGTGAGGGCCGATTTAGCGGAAACTACGAGCAGTACTTC.

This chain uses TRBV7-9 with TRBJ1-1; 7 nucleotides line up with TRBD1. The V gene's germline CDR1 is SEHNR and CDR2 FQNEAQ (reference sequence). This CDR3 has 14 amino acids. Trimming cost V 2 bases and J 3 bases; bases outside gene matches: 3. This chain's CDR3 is CASSLKGADTEAFF. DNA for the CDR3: TGTGCCAGCAGCTTAAAGGGGGCGGACACTGAAGCTTTCTTT. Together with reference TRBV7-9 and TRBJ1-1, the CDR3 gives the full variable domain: DTGVSQNPRHKITKRGQNVTFRCDPISEHNRLYWYRQTLGQGPEFLTYFQNEAQLEKSRLLSDRFSAERPKGSFSTLEIQRTEQGDSAMYLCASSLKGADTEAFFGQGTRLTVV.

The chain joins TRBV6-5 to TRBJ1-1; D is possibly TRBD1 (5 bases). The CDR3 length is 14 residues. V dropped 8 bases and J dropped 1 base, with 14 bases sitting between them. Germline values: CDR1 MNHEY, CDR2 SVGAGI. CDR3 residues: CASRLGPTNTEAFF. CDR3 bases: TGTGCCAGCCGATTGGGACCGACGAACACTGAAGCTTTCTTT.

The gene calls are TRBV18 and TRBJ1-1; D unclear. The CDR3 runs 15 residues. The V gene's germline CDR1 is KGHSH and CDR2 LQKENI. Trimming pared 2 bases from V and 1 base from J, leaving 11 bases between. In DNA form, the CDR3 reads TGTGCCAGCTCACCAATGGCAGCCAGGAACACTGAAGCTTTCTTT. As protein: CASSPMAARNTEAFF.

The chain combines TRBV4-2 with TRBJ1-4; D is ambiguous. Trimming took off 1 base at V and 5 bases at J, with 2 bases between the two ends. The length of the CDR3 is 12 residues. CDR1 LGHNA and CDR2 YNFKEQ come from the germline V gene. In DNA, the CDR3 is TGTGCCAGCAGCCAAGGAAATGAAAAACTGTTTTTT. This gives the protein CASSQGNEKLFF.

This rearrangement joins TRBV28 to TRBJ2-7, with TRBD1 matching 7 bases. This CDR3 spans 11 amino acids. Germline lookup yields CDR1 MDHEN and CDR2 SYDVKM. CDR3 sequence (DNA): TGTGCCAGCAGTTCATTAGGACAGGTCGATGTC. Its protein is CASSSLGQVDV.

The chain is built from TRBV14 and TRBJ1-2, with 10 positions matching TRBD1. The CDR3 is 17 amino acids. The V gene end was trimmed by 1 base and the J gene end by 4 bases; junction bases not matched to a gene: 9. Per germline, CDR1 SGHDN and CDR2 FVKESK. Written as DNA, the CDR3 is TGTGCCAGCAGCCAAGGACAGGGGGCTACCCAGGTCTATGGCTACACCTTC. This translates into CASSQGQGATQVYGYTF.